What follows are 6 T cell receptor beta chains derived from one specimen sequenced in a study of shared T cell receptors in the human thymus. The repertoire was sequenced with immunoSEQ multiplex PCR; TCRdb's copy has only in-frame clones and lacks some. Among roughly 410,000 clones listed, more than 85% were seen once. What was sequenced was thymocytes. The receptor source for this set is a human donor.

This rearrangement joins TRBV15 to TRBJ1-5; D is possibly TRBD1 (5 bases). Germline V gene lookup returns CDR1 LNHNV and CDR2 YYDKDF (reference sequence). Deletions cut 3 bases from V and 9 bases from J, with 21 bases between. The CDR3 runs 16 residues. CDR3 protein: CATSRIGTDPSGPQHF. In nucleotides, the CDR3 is TGTGCCACCAGCAGGATAGGGACGGACCCGTCAGGGCCCCAGCATTTT. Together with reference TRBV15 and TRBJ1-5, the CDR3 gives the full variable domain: DAMVIQNPRYQVTQFGKPVTLSCSQTLNHNVMYWYQQKSSQAPKLLFHYYDKDFNNEADTPDNFQSRRPNTSFCFLDIRSPGLGDTAMYLCATSRIGTDPSGPQHFGDGTRLSIL.

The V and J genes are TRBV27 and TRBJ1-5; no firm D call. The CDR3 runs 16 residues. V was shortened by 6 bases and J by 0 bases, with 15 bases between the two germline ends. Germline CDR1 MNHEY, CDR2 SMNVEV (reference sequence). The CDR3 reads CASRPLPGYSNQPQHF. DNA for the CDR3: TGTGCCAGCAGGCCCCTGCCGGGTTATAGCAATCAGCCCCAGCATTTT.

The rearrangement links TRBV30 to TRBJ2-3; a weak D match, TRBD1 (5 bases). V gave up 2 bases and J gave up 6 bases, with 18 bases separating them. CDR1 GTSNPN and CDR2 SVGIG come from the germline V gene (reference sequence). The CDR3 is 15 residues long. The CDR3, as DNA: TGTGCCTGGAGTCGTACCGTAATCAGGGTCGATACGCAGTATTTT. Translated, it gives CAWSRTVIRVDTQYF. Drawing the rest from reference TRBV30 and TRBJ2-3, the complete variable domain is SQTIHQWPATLVQPVGSPLSLECTVEGTSNPNLYWYRQAAGRGLQLLFYSVGIGQISSEVPQNLSASRPQDRQFILSSKKLLLSDSGFYLCAWSRTVIRVDTQYFGPGTRLTVL.

The CDR3 coding sequence is TGTGCCACCAGCAGAGATTTTTCCGGGGGCACAGATACGCAGTATTTT. This sequence encodes CATSRDFSGGTDTQYF. The genes are TRBV15 and TRBJ2-3; possible D gene TRBD2, 5 bases. V was trimmed by 0 bases and J by 1 base, leaving 11 bases between them. Per germline, CDR1 LNHNV and CDR2 YYDKDF (reference sequence). The CDR3 extends over 16 amino acids.

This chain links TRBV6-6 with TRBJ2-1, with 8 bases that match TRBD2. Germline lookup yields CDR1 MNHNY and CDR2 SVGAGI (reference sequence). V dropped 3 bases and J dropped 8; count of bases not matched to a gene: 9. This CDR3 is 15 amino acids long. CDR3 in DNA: TGTGCCAGCAGTTATTGGGGTAGCGGGAACGATGAGCAGTTCTTC. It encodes CASSYWGSGNDEQFF.

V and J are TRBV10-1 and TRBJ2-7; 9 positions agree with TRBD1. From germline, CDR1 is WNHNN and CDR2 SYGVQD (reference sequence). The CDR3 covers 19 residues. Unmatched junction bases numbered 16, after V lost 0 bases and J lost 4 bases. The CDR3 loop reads CASSESTRGPDRGLYEQYF. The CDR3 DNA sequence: TGCGCCAGCAGTGAGTCGACTCGGGGTCCGGACAGGGGCCTTTACGAGCAGTACTTC.